The 27 T cell receptor beta chains presented below share a single source sample, sequenced in a study of identifying expanded T cells in peripheral blood. Assay: immunoSEQ multiplex PCR; the TCRdb copy retains only in-frame clones and omits some. Here the sample spans around 130,000 clones, around 88% being singletons. Sequenced: blood. The receptors were gathered from a person between 18 and 75 years old in good health.

The rearrangement joins TRBV28 to TRBJ2-1, with TRBD2 matching over 8 bases. CDR1 MDHEN and CDR2 SYDVKM come from the germline V gene. This CDR3 region has 20 residues. V lost 4 bases, J lost 0 bases, and 17 bases stayed unmatched. The CDR3 here is CASSSAGLGVIRSSYNEQFF. The CDR3 DNA reads TGTGCCAGCAGTTCGGCGGGACTAGGCGTAATACGCAGCTCCTACAATGAGCAGTTCTTC.

The rearrangement links TRBV19 to TRBJ1-4; no clear D gene. V lost 3 bases to trimming and J lost 4 bases, with 9 bases between them. The length of the CDR3 is 14 residues. Germline CDR1 is LNHDA and CDR2 is SQIVND (reference sequence). The CDR3 DNA sequence: TGTGCCAGTAGTATCGGTAGAAATAATGAAAAACTGTTTTTT. Translation: CASSIGRNNEKLFF.

The chain employs TRBV6-5 and TRBJ2-1; weak D call: TRBD2 (6 bases). CDR1 is MNHEY and CDR2 is SVGAGI in the germline V gene. The germline V and J ends were trimmed by 7 bases and 2 bases, with 12 bases remaining between them. CDR3 length: 14 residues. DNA of the CDR3: TGTGCCAGCAAGGACCGGGGGACCTACAATGAGCAGTTCTTC. Its translation is CASKDRGTYNEQFF.

This clone was seen a single time. V and J are TRBV5-1 and TRBJ2-3; 14 bases map to TRBD2. Germline V CDR1 and CDR2: SGHRS, YFSETQ. V was clipped by 0 bases and J by 2 bases; unmatched bases: 8. The CDR3 has 19 amino acids. DNA of the CDR3: TGCGCCAGCAGCTTGGTCGGACTAGCGGGGGGCGCCCCCACAGATACGCAGTATTTT. This translates into CASSLVGLAGGAPTDTQYF.

The rearrangement uses TRBV25-1 and TRBJ1-1; weak D call: TRBD1 (5 bases). The CDR3 covers 12 residues. CDR1 and CDR2 (germline): MGHDK, SYGVNS. The ends were cut back, 7 bases at V and 2 bases at J, with 8 bases in the middle. In DNA, the CDR3 is TGTGCCAGCAAAGGGGTTAACACTGAAGCTTTCTTT. Protein product: CASKGVNTEAFF. Combining the CDR3 with reference TRBV25-1 and TRBJ1-1 gives the whole variable domain EADIYQTPRYLVIGTGKKITLECSQTMGHDKMYWYQQDPGMELHLIHYSYGVNSTEKGDLSSESTVSRIRTEHFPLTLESARPSHTSQYLCASKGVNTEAFFGQGTRLTVV.

The rearrangement joins TRBV10-2 to TRBJ2-3, with D maybe TRBD2 (5 bases). V lost 6 bases and J lost 1, with 14 bases in between. This CDR3 region has 15 residues. Germline lookup yields CDR1 WSHSY and CDR2 SAAADI. Written as DNA, the CDR3 is TGCGCCAGCAGGTCCCCAGAGGGCGGCACAGATACGCAGTATTTT. This codes for CASRSPEGGTDTQYF.

The DNA of the CDR3 is TGTGCCAGCAGCTCTGACCGGGGGACTGGAAACACCATATATTTT. It encodes CASSSDRGTGNTIYF. This rearrangement joins TRBV11-2 to TRBJ1-3; tentatively, D is TRBD1 (5 bases). V was shortened by 4 bases and J by 2 bases, with 12 bases between the two germline ends. This CDR3 is 15 amino acids long. CDR1 SGHAT and CDR2 FQNNGV come from the germline V gene.

The chain couples TRBV6-4 to TRBJ2-7; TRBD2 agrees at 7 bases. The CDR3 runs 14 residues. With V trimmed by 7 bases and J by 6 bases, 12 bases remained unmatched. Germline values: CDR1 MRHNA, CDR2 SNTAGT. CDR3 in amino acids: CASNTLYPGGEQYF. CDR3 nucleotides: TGTGCCAGCAACACATTATACCCGGGGGGCGAGCAGTACTTC.

This clone was seen only once. This same CDR3 is encoded by further DNA sequences in the sample. The V gene is TRBV11-3, the J gene TRBJ1-1, with D possibly being TRBD1 (5 bases). The CDR3 consists of 13 residues. Trimming left V 5 bases short and J 1 base short, with 8 bases between. Germline V gives CDR1 SGHNT, CDR2 YENEEA. This chain's CDR3 is CASSPRGNTEAFF. The CDR3 DNA sequence: TGTGCCAGCAGCCCAAGGGGGAACACTGAAGCTTTCTTT.

This chain connects TRBV7-2 to TRBJ2-1; D possibly corresponds to TRBD2 (5 bases). CDR1 is SGHTA and CDR2 is FQGNSA in the germline V gene. Trimming took off 5 bases at V and 9 bases at J, with 14 bases between the two ends. The CDR3 loop spans 13 amino acids. In nucleotides, the CDR3 is TGTGCCAGCAGCCGTCCGGGGTACCCTGAGCAGTTCTTC. The encoded protein is CASSRPGYPEQFF.

This rearrangement joins TRBV6-5 to TRBJ2-3, with D unclear. Trimming pared 6 bases from V and 4 bases from J, leaving 8 bases between. The CDR3 runs 12 residues. Germline CDR1 MNHEY, CDR2 SVGAGI. In nucleotides, the CDR3 is TGTGCCAGCAGAATCGGCGCAGATACGCAGTATTTT. Translation: CASRIGADTQYF.

This clone showed up just once. The J gene is TRBJ2-7, the V gene TRBV11-3, with 10 positions matching TRBD1. Trimming took 4 bases from V and 7 from J; bases not matched to a gene: 10. Germline CDR1 and CDR2: SGHNT and YENEEA. This CDR3 is 15 amino acids long. The DNA for the CDR3 is TGTGCCAGCAGCTCAAATTCCGGGACAGGGGATGAGCAGTACTTC. Amino acids: CASSSNSGTGDEQYF.

The CDR3 spells CASSLVERDTQYF. The CDR3 DNA reads as TGTGCCAGCAGCTTGGTCGAGCGGGATACGCAGTATTTT. The chain has TRBV7-3 and TRBJ2-3, with D maybe TRBD2 (5 bases). Germline V gene data show CDR1 as SGHTA and CDR2 as FQGTGA. V lost 3 bases and J lost 6, with 10 bases in between. CDR3 length equals 13 residues.

This clone showed up just once. V is TRBV28 and J is TRBJ2-5; D is undetermined. This CDR3 comprises 13 residues. In germline, CDR1 is MDHEN, CDR2 SYDVKM. Trimming shortened V by 3 bases and J by 0 bases, and 5 bases separated the two germline ends. CDR3 loop: CASSFPYQETQYF. CDR3 nucleotides: TGTGCCAGCAGTTTCCCGTACCAAGAGACCCAGTACTTC.

This chain joins TRBV7-3 and TRBJ2-5, with D possibly being TRBD1 or TRBD2 (5 bases each). The germline V gene has CDR1 SGHTA and CDR2 FQGTGA. Trimming left V 3 bases short and J 5 bases short, with 10 bases between. The CDR3 has 13 amino acids. The CDR3 bases are TGTGCCAGCAGCTTGGGGGAACGGGAGACCCAGTACTTC. It encodes CASSLGERETQYF. Complete variable domain (other parts from reference TRBV7-3 and TRBJ2-5): GAGVSQTPSNKVTEKGKYVELRCDPISGHTALYWYRQSLGQGPEFLIYFQGTGAADDSGLPNDRFFAVRPEGSVSTLKIQRTERGDSAVYLCASSLGERETQYFGPGTRLLVL.

The J gene is TRBJ1-2, the V gene TRBV15; 8 bases line up with TRBD1. With 0 bases clipped from V and 3 bases from J, the junction kept 0 bases outside the gene matches. The germline V gene encodes CDR1 LNHNV and CDR2 YYDKDF (reference sequence). The CDR3 is 14 residues long. The CDR3 nucleotides are TGTGCCACCAGCAGAGAACAGGGGGACTATGGCTACACCTTC. As protein: CATSREQGDYGYTF.

This clone was seen once. The chain is built from TRBV23-1 and TRBJ1-4; D perhaps matches TRBD1 (6 bases). TRBV23-1 is flagged as an ORF with uncertain function. This CDR3 contains 15 residues. The V end lost 8 bases, the J end lost 8 bases, and 21 bases lay between the germline ends. The CDR3 DNA sequence: TGCGCCAGCGGGGGGGGGACATTAGTGCTGGAAAAACTGTTTTTT. It is translated as CASGGGTLVLEKLFF.

CDR3 amino acids: CASSSPLTGVSTDTQYF. DNA of the CDR3: TGTGCCAGCAGCTCCCCACTCACAGGGGTTAGCACAGATACGCAGTATTTT. The chain combines TRBV7-9 with TRBJ2-3, with TRBD1 matching over 7 bases. Germline V gene sequence: CDR1 SEHNR, CDR2 FQNEAQ (reference sequence). After removal of 4 bases from V and 0 bases from J, the junction contained 10 bases not matched to a gene. The CDR3 runs 17 residues.

The J gene is TRBJ1-1, the V gene TRBV15; D ambiguous. Germline V CDR1 and CDR2: LNHNV, YYDKDF (reference sequence). V was trimmed by 5 bases and J by 0 bases, leaving 7 bases between them. The CDR3 loop spans 13 amino acids. In nucleotides, the CDR3 is TGTGCCACCAGCTCCTCCATGAACACTGAAGCTTTCTTT. This encodes CATSSSMNTEAFF.

The rearrangement joins TRBV4-3 to TRBJ2-4, with TRBD1 identical over 8 bases. The germline V gene has CDR1 LGHNA and CDR2 YSLEER. The CDR3 loop spans 13 amino acids. For the CDR3, the DNA is TGCGTAAGAATAGACAGGGGCGCAAACATTCAGTACTTC. Protein sequence: CVRIDRGANIQYF.

V and J are TRBV18 and TRBJ2-3, with TRBD2 as a possible D gene (8 bases). The CDR3 covers 18 residues. The germline V gene has CDR1 KGHSH and CDR2 LQKENI. The V end lost 0 bases, the J end lost 5 bases, and 21 bases lay between the germline ends. The CDR3 DNA reads as TGTGCCAGCTCACCACCGAGCGGGGGAACAGGGGTTAAAGATACGCAGTATTTT. Translated: CASSPPSGGTGVKDTQYF.

The chain uses TRBV2 and TRBJ2-2; D tentatively reads TRBD1 or TRBD2 (5 bases each). The CDR3 consists of 13 residues. The germline V gene has CDR1 SNHLY and CDR2 FYNNEI. Trimming cost V 6 bases and J 4 bases, with 9 bases left between them. DNA of the CDR3: TGTGCCAGCAGGGGGGACCCCACCGGGGAGCTGTTTTTT. Its translation is CASRGDPTGELFF.

The chain employs TRBV7-8 and TRBJ2-7, with D unresolved. Trimming pared 4 bases from V and 0 bases from J, leaving 16 bases between. Germline CDR1 SGHVS, CDR2 FQNEAQ. This CDR3 is 16 amino acids long. The CDR3 region is CASSSGSRMGSYEQYF. CDR3 nucleotide sequence: TGTGCCAGCAGCTCAGGTAGCCGGATGGGCTCCTACGAGCAGTACTTC.

The genes are TRBV5-1 and TRBJ1-1, with 8 bases matching TRBD1. V lost 3 bases, J lost 6 bases, and 7 bases stayed unmatched. The CDR3 has 14 residues. The V gene's germline CDR1 is SGHRS and CDR2 YFSETQ. In DNA, the CDR3 is TGCGCCAGCAGCTCGACAGGGGAAGTATCTGAAGCTTTCTTT. Its translation: CASSSTGEVSEAFF.

The V call is TRBV5-1, the J call TRBJ2-5; D possibly corresponds to TRBD1 (6 bases). The germline V and J ends were trimmed by 6 bases and 1 base, with 13 bases remaining between them. The germline V gene has CDR1 SGHRS and CDR2 YFSETQ. The CDR3 runs to 14 residues. CDR3 amino acids: CASTTGQAQETQYF. The CDR3, as DNA: TGCGCCAGCACCACGGGACAAGCCCAAGAGACCCAGTACTTC.

This clone appeared a single time. V usage is TRBV4-3 and J usage is TRBJ2-3; 8 nucleotides align to TRBD2. The CDR3 is 17 amino acids. V shed 2 bases and J 2 bases; nucleotides not matched to a gene: 9. The V gene's germline CDR1 is LGHNA and CDR2 YSLEER. The CDR3 is CASSQLRGGLTTDTQYF. The CDR3 DNA is TGCGCCAGCAGCCAACTACGGGGGGGCTTGACCACAGATACGCAGTATTTT.

The CDR3 nucleotides are TGTGCCACCAGCAGAGACAGGGAAACGCAGTATTTT. This translates into CATSRDRETQYF. The rearrangement joins TRBV15 to TRBJ2-3, with D possibly being TRBD1 (5 bases). CDR1 is LNHNV and CDR2 is YYDKDF in the germline V gene (reference sequence). V was cut by 0 bases and J by 9 bases, with 7 bases left in between. This CDR3 is built from 12 residues.